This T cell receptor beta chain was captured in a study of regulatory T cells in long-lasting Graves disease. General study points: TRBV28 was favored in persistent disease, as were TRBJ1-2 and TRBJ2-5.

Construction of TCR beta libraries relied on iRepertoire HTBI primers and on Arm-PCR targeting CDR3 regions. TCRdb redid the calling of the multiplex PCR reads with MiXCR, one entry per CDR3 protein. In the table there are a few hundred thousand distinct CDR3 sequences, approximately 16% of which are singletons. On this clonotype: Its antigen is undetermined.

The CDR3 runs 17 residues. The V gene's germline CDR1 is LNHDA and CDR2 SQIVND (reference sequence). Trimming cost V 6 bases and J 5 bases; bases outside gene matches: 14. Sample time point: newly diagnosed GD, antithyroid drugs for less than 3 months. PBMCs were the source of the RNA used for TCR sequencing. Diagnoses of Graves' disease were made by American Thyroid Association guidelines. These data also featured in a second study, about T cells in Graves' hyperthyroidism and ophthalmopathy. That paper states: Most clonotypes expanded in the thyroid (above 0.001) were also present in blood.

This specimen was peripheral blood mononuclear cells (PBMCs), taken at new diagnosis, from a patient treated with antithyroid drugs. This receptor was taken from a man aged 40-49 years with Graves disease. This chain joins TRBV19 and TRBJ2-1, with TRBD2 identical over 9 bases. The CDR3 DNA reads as TGTGCCAGTAGAGAGTCCGGGCTAGCGGGGATTAACAATGAGCAGTTCTTC. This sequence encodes CASRESGLAGINNEQFF. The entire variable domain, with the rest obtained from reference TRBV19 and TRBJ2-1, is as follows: DGGITQSPKYLFRKEGQNVTLSCEQNLNHDAMYWYRQDPGQGLRLIYYSQIVNDFQKGDIAEGYSVSREKKESFPLTVTSAQKNPTAFYLCASRESGLAGINNEQFFGPGTRLTVL.